This T cell receptor (beta chain) was obtained from a study of human T cells and chemical hapten exposure. Study details: Patients, a majority of them female, were diagnosed with alopecia areata, totalis or universalis.

TCRdb called the RACE reads again in MiXCR, with one record for every CDR3 protein. The sample lists some 150,000 distinct CDR3 sequences, approximately 10% occurring once. Germline values: CDR1 ENHRY, CDR2 SYGVKD. The CDR3 is 15 residues long. Trimming removed 4 bases from V and 2 bases from J, with 13 bases in between. As for time point: patch test 2, 6 weeks after DPC sensitization. Treatment defined: therapeutic diphenylcyclopropenone sensitization with weekly scalp DPC. The donor pool consisted of alopecia patients aged 18 to 70 years, considered suitable for DPC. This sample comprised whole blood, obtained in connection with sensitization to the hapten diphenylcyclopropenone (DPC). The sequence was obtained from a woman aged 50 to 60 with alopecia areata. Some clones in this sample may be carry-over from other donors' samples. This sequence joins TRBV10-3 and TRBJ2-3; D not resolved. CDR3 sequence (DNA): TGTGCCATCAGTGGTCGGTTCGCATACACAGATACGCAGTATTTT. Amino acid sequence: CAISGRFAYTDTQYF.